Below, 19 T cell receptor beta chains from the same sample are listed, as sequenced in a study of T-cell reconstitution after alpha-beta-depleted transplantation in children. For TCRbeta, the library was prepared with unique molecular identifiers. MiXCR, applied by TCRdb to the PCR reads, yields one record per CDR3 protein. The data show some 220,000 distinct CDR3 sequences, 9.5% to 13% seen once. This material consisted of PBMCs, taken before TCRalphabeta/CD19-depleted stem cell transplant. These receptors all stem from a child under two years old with acute myeloid leukemia, due to receive a stem cell transplant.

This clonotype was recorded a few times. V is TRBV2 and J is TRBJ2-3; D uncertain. V lost 4 bases and J 6 bases, leaving 8 bases between the germline ends. Germline values: CDR1 SNHLY, CDR2 FYNNEI. The length of the CDR3 is 12 residues. The CDR3 nucleotides are TGTGCCAGCAGTGGAGCCGGGGATACGCAGTATTTT. Residues: CASSGAGDTQYF.

To note about this clonotype: A much larger clone lies one base from this, so it may be a read error. The chain links TRBV28 to TRBJ1-5; possible D gene TRBD1, 5 bases. The CDR3 has 13 amino acids. The germline CDR1 and CDR2 sequences are MDHEN and SYDVKM. The CDR3: CVSNRWGGQPQHF. The CDR3 DNA reads as TGTGTCAGCAACCGTTGGGGGGGTCAGCCCCAGCATTTT.

This clonotype was recorded at least ten times. The rearrangement links TRBV7-2 to TRBJ2-3; D is unresolved. V lost 6 bases and J 2 bases, leaving 9 bases between the germline ends. Germline values: CDR1 SGHTA, CDR2 FQGNSA. The CDR3 contains 13 residues. The CDR3 loop reads CASRAGNTDTQYF. In nucleotides, the CDR3 is TGTGCCAGCAGGGCAGGCAACACAGATACGCAGTATTTT.

This clonotype has at least ten counts. The rearrangement links TRBV29-1 to TRBJ2-7; perhaps TRBD2 as D (5 bases). CDR1 SQVTM and CDR2 ANQGSEA come from the germline V gene. This CDR3 contains 12 residues. V was cut by 6 bases and J by 2 bases, with 11 bases left in between. The CDR3 sequence: CSVGERAYEQYF. The CDR3 DNA reads as TGCAGCGTGGGTGAGAGGGCCTACGAGCAGTACTTC.

This clonotype showed up many times. The J gene is TRBJ2-7, the V gene TRBV4-3; 12 bases are shared with TRBD2. Trimming cost V 2 bases and J 0 bases; bases outside gene matches: 5. Germline V gene sequence: CDR1 LGHNA, CDR2 YSLEER. The CDR3 loop spans 17 amino acids. CDR3 DNA sequence: TGCGCCAGCAGCCAATTCCGGACTAGCGGGGCCTCCTACGAGCAGTACTTC. Amino acids: CASSQFRTSGASYEQYF.

The sample holds many counts of this clonotype. The chain is built from TRBV9 and TRBJ1-2; 7 nucleotides line up with TRBD1. The CDR3 loop spans 16 amino acids. Trimming took 3 bases from V and 2 from J; bases not matched to a gene: 10. The germline CDR1 and CDR2 sequences are SGDLS and YYNGEE. The CDR3 reads CASSANTGANNYGYTF. CDR3 in DNA: TGTGCCAGCAGCGCCAACACAGGGGCGAACAACTATGGCTACACCTTC.

This clonotype was seen ten or more times. This sequence joins TRBV28 and TRBJ1-6, with D uncertain. Trimming stripped 3 bases from V and 3 bases from J, with 9 bases between. This CDR3 is built from 15 residues. CDR1 and CDR2 (germline): MDHEN, SYDVKM. CDR3 sequence reads: CASSFPGLYNSPLHF. The CDR3 DNA follows: TGTGCCAGCAGTTTCCCCGGGCTCTATAATTCACCCCTCCACTTT.

This clonotype was found many times. The genes are TRBV28 and TRBJ1-5; no reliable D call. V shed 6 bases and J shed 2 bases, with 8 bases lying between them. CDR3 length: 13 amino acids. The germline CDR1 and CDR2 sequences are MDHEN and SYDVKM. The CDR3 protein is CASSPHGNQPQHF. CDR3 in DNA: TGTGCCAGCAGCCCCCACGGCAATCAGCCCCAGCATTTT.

This clonotype was observed a single time. The V gene is TRBV5-1, the J gene TRBJ2-6; the D is unclear. Germline V gene data show CDR1 as SGHRS and CDR2 as YFSETQ. The V and J ends lost 7 bases and 1 base respectively, with 12 bases between them. This CDR3 contains 15 residues. The CDR3 DNA is TGCGCCAGCTGCGCTATCGAGTCTGGGGCCAACGTCCTGACTTTC. Its translation is CASCAIESGANVLTF.

This clonotype was observed at least ten times. This chain uses TRBV29-1 with TRBJ2-3; D unresolved. The germline V gene encodes CDR1 SQVTM and CDR2 ANQGSEA. The CDR3 loop spans 12 amino acids. Trimming cost V 4 bases and J 4 bases, with 9 bases left between them. CDR3 sequence: CSVVAPADTQYF. The CDR3 DNA is TGCAGCGTTGTGGCCCCCGCAGATACGCAGTATTTT.

This clonotype was recorded many times. V gene TRBV5-1 combines with J gene TRBJ2-7; 8 bases are shared with TRBD2. Per the germline V gene, CDR1 is SGHRS and CDR2 is YFSETQ. The V segment lost 3 bases and the J segment 0 bases; nucleotides outside the gene matches: 2. This CDR3 spans 14 amino acids. CDR3 in amino acids: CASSWGTSSYEQYF. The CDR3 DNA sequence: TGCGCCAGCAGCTGGGGGACTAGCTCCTACGAGCAGTACTTC.

There are many counts of this clonotype. The gene calls are TRBV25-1 and TRBJ2-5, with 10 bases identical to TRBD2. V lost 1 base to trimming and J lost 5 bases; unmatched junction nucleotides: 10. This CDR3 is built from 17 residues. Germline lookup yields CDR1 MGHDK and CDR2 SYGVNS. Here the CDR3 reads CASSELESGRAGETQYF. CDR3 nucleotide sequence: TGTGCCAGCAGTGAATTAGAAAGCGGGAGGGCCGGGGAGACCCAGTACTTC.

This clonotype came up many times. The V and J genes are TRBV2 and TRBJ2-3; TRBD2 is a possible D gene (5 bases). The CDR3 is 15 residues long. Trimming stripped 3 bases from V and 7 bases from J, with 17 bases between. The germline V gene has CDR1 SNHLY and CDR2 FYNNEI. Here the CDR3 DNA reads TGTGCCAGCAGTGAGAAAGCGGTTGGGGAGAATACGCAGTATTTT. It codes for CASSEKAVGENTQYF.

This clonotype was detected ten times or more. CDR3 in DNA: TGTGCCAGCAGCTTAGTGGTGCGACTACCGGCCTACAATGAGCAGTTCTTC. It encodes CASSLVVRLPAYNEQFF. The chain is built from TRBV11-2 and TRBJ2-1, with D possibly TRBD2 on 5 matching bases. V dropped 1 base and J dropped 2 bases, with 15 bases sitting between them. Germline CDR1 and CDR2: SGHAT and FQNNGV. This CDR3 is built from 17 residues.

This clonotype was recorded many times. V and J are TRBV5-1 and TRBJ2-3; 7 bases map to TRBD1. Germline assignment: CDR1 SGHRS and CDR2 YFSETQ. The length of the CDR3 is 13 residues. The junction had 1 base not matched to a gene; V was cut back by 4 bases and J by 2 bases. CDR3: CASSDRVTDTQYF. DNA for the CDR3: TGCGCCAGCAGCGACAGGGTCACAGATACGCAGTATTTT.

This clonotype was counted at least ten times. J is TRBJ2-5 and V is TRBV20-1; D is unclear. This CDR3 has 14 residues. Trimming pared 0 bases from V and 2 bases from J, leaving 10 bases between. CDR1 DFQATT and CDR2 SNEGSKA come from the germline V gene (reference sequence). The CDR3 is CSARDMGIQETQYF. The CDR3 bases are TGCAGTGCTAGAGATATGGGAATTCAAGAGACCCAGTACTTC.

The V call is TRBV7-3, the J call TRBJ2-2; 7 bases are shared with TRBD1. The trim removed 3 bases at V and 7 bases at J, leaving 8 bases unmatched. Looked up from germline, CDR1 is SGHTA and CDR2 is FQGTGA. This CDR3 comprises 15 residues. The CDR3 spells CASSLFAQGIGELFF. For the CDR3, the DNA is TGTGCCAGCAGCTTGTTCGCACAGGGGATCGGGGAGCTGTTTTTT.

This clonotype was observed many times. V usage is TRBV7-9 and J usage is TRBJ1-1, with D possibly matching TRBD1 (5 bases). The CDR3 length is 16 residues. The V gene's germline CDR1 is SEHNR and CDR2 FQNEAQ (reference sequence). Deletions cut 1 base from V and 4 bases from J, with 16 bases between. CDR3 sequence reads: CASSLVRFGGSTEAFF. CDR3 DNA sequence: TGTGCCAGCAGCTTAGTTCGGTTTGGGGGGAGCACTGAAGCTTTCTTT.

In its sample, this clonotype was seen many times. V is TRBV20-1 and J is TRBJ2-2, with a tentative D call TRBD1 (5 bases). Germline assignment: CDR1 DFQATT and CDR2 SNEGSKA (reference sequence). The CDR3 covers 17 residues. Trimming cost V 5 bases and J 5 bases, with 24 bases left between them. CDR3 in amino acids: CSAPIPGQAGLTGELFF. The CDR3 DNA is TGCAGTGCTCCCATTCCTGGTCAGGCAGGGTTAACCGGGGAGCTGTTTTTT.